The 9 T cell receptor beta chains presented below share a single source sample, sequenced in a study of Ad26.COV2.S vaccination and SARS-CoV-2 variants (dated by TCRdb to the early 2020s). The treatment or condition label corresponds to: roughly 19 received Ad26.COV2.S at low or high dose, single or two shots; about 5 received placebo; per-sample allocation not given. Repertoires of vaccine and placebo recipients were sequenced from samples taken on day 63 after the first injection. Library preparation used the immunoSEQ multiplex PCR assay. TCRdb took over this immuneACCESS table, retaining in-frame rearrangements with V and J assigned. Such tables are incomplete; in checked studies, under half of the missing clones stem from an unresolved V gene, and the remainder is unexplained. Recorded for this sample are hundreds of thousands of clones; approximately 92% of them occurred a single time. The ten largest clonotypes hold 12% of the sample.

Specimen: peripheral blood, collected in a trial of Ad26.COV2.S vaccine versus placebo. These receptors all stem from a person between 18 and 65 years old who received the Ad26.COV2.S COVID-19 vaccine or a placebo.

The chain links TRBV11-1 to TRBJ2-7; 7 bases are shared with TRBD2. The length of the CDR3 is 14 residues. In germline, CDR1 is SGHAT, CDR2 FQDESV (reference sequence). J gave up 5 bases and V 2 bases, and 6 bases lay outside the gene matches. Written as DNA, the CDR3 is TGTGCCAGCAGCTTATGGGCGGGAGAACACGAGCAGTACTTC. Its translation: CASSLWAGEHEQYF.

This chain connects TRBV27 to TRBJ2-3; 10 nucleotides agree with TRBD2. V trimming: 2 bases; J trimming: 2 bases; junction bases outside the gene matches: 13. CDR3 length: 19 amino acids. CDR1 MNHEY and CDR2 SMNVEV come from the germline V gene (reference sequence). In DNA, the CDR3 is TGTGCCAGCAGTTTAAGGGGTAGGGGACTAGCGAGCTACACAGATACGCAGTATTTT. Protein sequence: CASSLRGRGLASYTDTQYF.

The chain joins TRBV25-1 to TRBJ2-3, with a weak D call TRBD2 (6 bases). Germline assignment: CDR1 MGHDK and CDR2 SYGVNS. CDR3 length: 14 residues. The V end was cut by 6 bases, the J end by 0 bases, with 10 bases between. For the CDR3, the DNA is TGTGCCAGCAGCGCGGGGACTAGCACAGATACGCAGTATTTT. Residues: CASSAGTSTDTQYF.

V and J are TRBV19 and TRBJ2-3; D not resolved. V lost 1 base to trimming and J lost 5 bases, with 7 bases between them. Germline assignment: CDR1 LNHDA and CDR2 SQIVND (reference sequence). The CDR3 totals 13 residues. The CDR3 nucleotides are TGTGCCAGTAGTATAGCTGGCGGAGATACGCAGTATTTT. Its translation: CASSIAGGDTQYF.

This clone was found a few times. The CDR3 sequence is CSVEPLPMDRANYGYTF. CDR3 nucleotide sequence: TGCAGCGTTGAACCCCTTCCGATGGACAGGGCTAACTATGGCTACACCTTC. The chain recombines TRBV29-1 with TRBJ1-2; 8 nucleotides line up with TRBD1. Germline CDR1 is SQVTM and CDR2 is ANQGSEA. The trim removed 2 bases at V and 0 bases at J, leaving 11 bases unmatched. The CDR3 extends over 17 amino acids.

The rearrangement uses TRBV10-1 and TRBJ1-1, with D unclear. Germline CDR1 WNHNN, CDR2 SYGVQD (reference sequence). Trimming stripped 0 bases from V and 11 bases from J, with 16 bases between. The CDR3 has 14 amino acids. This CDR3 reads CASSESNSGEKAFF. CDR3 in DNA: TGCGCCAGCAGTGAGTCGAATTCGGGAGAGAAGGCTTTCTTT.

CDR3: CASSQETPGPNTGELFF. The CDR3 nucleotides read TGTGCCAGCAGCCAAGAAACCCCGGGACCGAACACCGGGGAGCTGTTTTTT. The chain couples TRBV3-1 (or the pseudogene TRBV3-2) to TRBJ2-2; D may match TRBD1 or TRBD2 (5 bases each). CDR1 is LGHDT, CDR2 YNNKEL, per germline (reference sequence). The CDR3 runs 17 residues. Trimming removed 0 bases at V and 0 bases at J, with 11 bases between.

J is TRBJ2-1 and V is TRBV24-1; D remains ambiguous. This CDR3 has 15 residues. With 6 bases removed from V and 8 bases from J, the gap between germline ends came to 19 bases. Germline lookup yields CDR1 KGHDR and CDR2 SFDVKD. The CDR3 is CATSSITAYQHEQFF. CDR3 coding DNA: TGTGCCACCAGTTCTATTACGGCCTACCAGCATGAGCAGTTCTTC.

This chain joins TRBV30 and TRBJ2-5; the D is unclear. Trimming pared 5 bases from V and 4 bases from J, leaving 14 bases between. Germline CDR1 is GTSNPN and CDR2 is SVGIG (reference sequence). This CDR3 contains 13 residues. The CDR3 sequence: CAWAKTTRETQYF. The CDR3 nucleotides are TGTGCCTGGGCCAAAACGACGCGAGAGACCCAGTACTTC.